The rows below give T cell receptor beta chains drawn from one sample of a study of T cells in localized non-small cell lung cancer. The assay was immunoSEQ multiplex PCR, and TCRdb's table has in-frame clones only and misses some. The sample has fewer than 35,000 clones; around 90% are singletons. Source: peripheral blood, taken before any cancer treatment. Receptors were obtained from an older female donor with stage I lung adenocarcinoma. Both conserved end residues are part of each CDR3. A D gene is named only where the DNA matches it firmly. Clone sizes are given selectively: once, few, many, or a class where the clone is expanded.

v_call,j_call,clone_size,d_call,cdr3_length,cdr3_aa,cdr3_nt
TRBV27,TRBJ1-5,few,TRBD1,15,CASRPGTGGNQPQHF,TGTGCCAGCCGACCCGGGACAGGGGGCAATCAGCCCCAGCATTTT
TRBV7-2,TRBJ1-3,NA,NA,19,CASSPPWGQAGFSGNTIYF,TGTGCCAGCAGCCCGCCTTGGGGCCAGGCAGGGTTCTCTGGAAACACCATATATTTT
TRBV28,TRBJ2-7,NA,NA,15,CASSSDRRAPYEQYF,TGTGCCAGCAGTTCCGACAGGAGAGCCCCCTACGAGCAGTACTTC
TRBV19,TRBJ2-7,NA,NA,14,CASSIGGDRGEQYF,TGTGCCAGTAGTATTGGGGGCGACCGGGGCGAGCAGTACTTC
TRBV29-1,TRBJ2-5,NA,TRBD1,13,CSGKDRVGETQYF,TGCAGCGGGAAGGACAGGGTAGGAGAGACCCAGTACTTC
TRBV6-5,TRBJ2-1,NA,TRBD1,16,CASSYSLNGDRNEQFF,TGTGCCAGCAGTTACTCCCTAAACGGGGACAGAAATGAGCAGTTCTTC
TRBV2,TRBJ1-4,NA,NA,16,CASSEGRLAANEKLFF,TGTGCCAGCAGTGAAGGTCGTCTGGCGGCTAATGAAAAACTGTTTTTT
TRBV13,TRBJ1-1,NA,NA,18,CASSSVGGRFISGTEAFF,TGTGCCAGCAGCTCGGTTGGGGGGCGCTTTATATCAGGCACTGAAGCTTTCTTT
TRBV11-2,TRBJ2-4,NA,TRBD1,13,CASSPGTENIQYF,TGTGCCAGCAGCCCCGGGACAGAAAACATTCAGTACTTC
TRBV7-2,TRBJ2-7,NA,NA,16,CASSKTSDIRKDEQYF,TGTGCCAGCAGCAAGACCTCAGATATCAGGAAGGACGAGCAGTACTTC
TRBV19,TRBJ2-2,NA,TRBD2,16,CASQAGLAGEPGELFF,TGTGCCAGCCAAGCCGGACTAGCGGGAGAACCCGGGGAGCTGTTTTTT
TRBV28,TRBJ1-2,NA,NA,12,CASSLRLYGYTF,TGTGCCAGCAGTTTACGGCTCTATGGCTACACCTTC
TRBV5-1,TRBJ2-2,NA,NA,14,CASSLGINTGELFF,TGCGCCAGCAGCTTGGGGATCAACACCGGGGAGCTGTTTTTT
TRBV4-2,TRBJ1-2,NA,NA,12,CASSQDGVGYTF,TGTGCCAGCAGCCAAGATGGGGTCGGCTACACCTTC
TRBV19,TRBJ1-1,NA,NA,13,CASSEQLNTEAFF,TGTGCCAGTAGTGAGCAGCTGAACACTGAAGCTTTCTTT
TRBV6-1,TRBJ1-5,NA,NA,15,CASSVEGLYNQPQHF,TGTGCCAGCAGTGTTGAGGGGTTATACAATCAGCCCCAGCATTTT